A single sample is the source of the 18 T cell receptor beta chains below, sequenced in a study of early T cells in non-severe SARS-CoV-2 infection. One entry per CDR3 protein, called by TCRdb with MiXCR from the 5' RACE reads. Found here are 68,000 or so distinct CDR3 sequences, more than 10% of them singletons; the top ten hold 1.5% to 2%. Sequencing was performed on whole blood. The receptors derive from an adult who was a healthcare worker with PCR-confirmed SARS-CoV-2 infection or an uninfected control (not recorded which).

CDR3 coding DNA: TGTGCCAGCAGGACTAGCGGTGCAACCTACAATGAGCAGTTCTTC. Translation: CASRTSGATYNEQFF. V is TRBV6-2 or TRBV6-3 and J is TRBJ2-1; TRBD2 agrees at 9 bases. The V gene's germline CDR1 is MNHEY and CDR2 SVGEGT. CDR3 length: 15 residues. The V and J ends lost 6 bases and 2 bases, in that order; junction bases with no gene match: 5.

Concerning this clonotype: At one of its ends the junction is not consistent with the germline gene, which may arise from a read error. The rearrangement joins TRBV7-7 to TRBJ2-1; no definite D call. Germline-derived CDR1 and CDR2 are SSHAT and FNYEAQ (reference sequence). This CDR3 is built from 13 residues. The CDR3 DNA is TGTGCTAGCAGCTTAGGTCTAAGCAATGAGCAGTTCTTC. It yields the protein CASSLGLSNEQFF.

CDR3 protein: CAWSRGGSFGEQFF. Written as DNA, the CDR3 is TGTGCCTGGAGTCGCGGGGGCTCTTTTGGTGAGCAGTTCTTC. The V gene is TRBV30, the J gene TRBJ2-1; maybe TRBD2 (7 bases). From germline, CDR1 is GTSNPN and CDR2 SVGIG (reference sequence). The ends were cut back, 2 bases at V and 9 bases at J, with 17 bases in the middle. CDR3 length: 14 residues.

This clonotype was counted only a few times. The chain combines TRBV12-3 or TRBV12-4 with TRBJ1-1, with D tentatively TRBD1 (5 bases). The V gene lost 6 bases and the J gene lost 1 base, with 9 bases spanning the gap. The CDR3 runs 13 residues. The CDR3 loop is CASRYRTNTEAFF. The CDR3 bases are TGTGCCAGCAGATACAGGACGAACACTGAAGCTTTCTTT.

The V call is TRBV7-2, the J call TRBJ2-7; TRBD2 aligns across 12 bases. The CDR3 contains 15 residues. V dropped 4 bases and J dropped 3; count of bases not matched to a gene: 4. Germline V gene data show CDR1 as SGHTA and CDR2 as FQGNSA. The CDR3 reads CASSSRTSGVYEQYF. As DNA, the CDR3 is TGTGCCAGCAGCTCAAGGACTAGCGGGGTCTACGAGCAGTACTTC.

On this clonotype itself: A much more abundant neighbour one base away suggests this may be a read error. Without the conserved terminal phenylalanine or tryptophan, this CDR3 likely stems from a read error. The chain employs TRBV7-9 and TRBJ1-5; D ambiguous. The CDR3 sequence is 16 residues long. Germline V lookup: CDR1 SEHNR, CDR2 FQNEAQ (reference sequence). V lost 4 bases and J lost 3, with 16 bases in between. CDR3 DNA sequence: TGTGCCAGCAGCTATGCGGCAGCGGGATCCAATCAGCCCCAGCATTCT. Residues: CASSYAAAGSNQPQHS.

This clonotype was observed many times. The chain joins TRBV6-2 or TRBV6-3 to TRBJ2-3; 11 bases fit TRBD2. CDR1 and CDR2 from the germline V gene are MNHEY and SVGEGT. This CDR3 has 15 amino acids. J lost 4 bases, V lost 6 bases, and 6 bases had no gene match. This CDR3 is CASSATSGGADTQYF. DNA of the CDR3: TGTGCCAGCAGCGCTACTAGCGGGGGAGCAGATACGCAGTATTTT.

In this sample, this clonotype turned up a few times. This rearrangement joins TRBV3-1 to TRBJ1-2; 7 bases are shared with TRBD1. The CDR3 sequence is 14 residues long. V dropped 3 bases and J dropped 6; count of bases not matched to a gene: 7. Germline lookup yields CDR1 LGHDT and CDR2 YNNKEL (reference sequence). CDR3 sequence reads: CASSHRGRNNGYTF. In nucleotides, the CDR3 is TGTGCCAGCAGCCACAGGGGGAGGAACAATGGCTACACCTTC.

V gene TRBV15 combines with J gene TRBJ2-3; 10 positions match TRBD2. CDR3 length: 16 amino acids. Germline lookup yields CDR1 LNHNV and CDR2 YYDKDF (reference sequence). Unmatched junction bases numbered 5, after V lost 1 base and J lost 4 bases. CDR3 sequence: CATSRGTGTSADTQYF. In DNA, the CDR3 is TGTGCCACCAGCAGAGGGACCGGGACTAGCGCAGATACGCAGTATTTT.

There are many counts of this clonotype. The CDR3 spells CASSIRGTSYPRETQYF. CDR3 nucleotide sequence: TGTGCCAGTAGTATCCGGGGGACTTCCTACCCAAGAGAGACCCAGTACTTC. The chain combines TRBV19 with TRBJ2-5; weak D call: TRBD2 (6 bases). The V end was cut by 3 bases, the J end by 4 bases, with 21 bases between. The length of the CDR3 is 17 residues. The germline CDR1 and CDR2 sequences are LNHDA and SQIVND (reference sequence).

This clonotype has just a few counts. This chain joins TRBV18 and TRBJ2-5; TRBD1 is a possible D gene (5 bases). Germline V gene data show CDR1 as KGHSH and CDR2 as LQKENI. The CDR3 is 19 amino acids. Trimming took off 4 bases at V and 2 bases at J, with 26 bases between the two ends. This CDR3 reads CASSRRADWGSPIQETQYF. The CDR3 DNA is TGTGCCAGCTCACGTCGGGCCGACTGGGGCAGCCCAATTCAAGAGACCCAGTACTTC.

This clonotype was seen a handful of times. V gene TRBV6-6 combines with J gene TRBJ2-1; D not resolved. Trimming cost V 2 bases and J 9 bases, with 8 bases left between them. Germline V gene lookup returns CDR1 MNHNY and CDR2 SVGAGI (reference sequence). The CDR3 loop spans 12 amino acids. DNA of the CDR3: TGTGCCAGCAGTTACCCCCGAAGTGAGCAGTTCTTC. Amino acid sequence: CASSYPRSEQFF.

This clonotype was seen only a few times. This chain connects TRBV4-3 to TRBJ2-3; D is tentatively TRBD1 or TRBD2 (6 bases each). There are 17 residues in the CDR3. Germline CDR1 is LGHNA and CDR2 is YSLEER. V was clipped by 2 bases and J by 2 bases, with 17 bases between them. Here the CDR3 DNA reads TGCGCCAGCAGCCAATTTCACGGGGGCGTACACACAGATACGCAGTATTTT. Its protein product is CASSQFHGGVHTDTQYF.

The CDR3 is CASSEWETTNEKLFF. DNA for the CDR3: TGCGCCAGCAGTGAGTGGGAAACAACTAATGAAAAACTGTTTTTT. This rearrangement joins TRBV10-2 to TRBJ1-4; D unresolved. V lost 1 base and J 0 bases, leaving 6 bases between the germline ends. The germline V gene encodes CDR1 WSHSY and CDR2 SAAADI. The CDR3 is 15 amino acids.

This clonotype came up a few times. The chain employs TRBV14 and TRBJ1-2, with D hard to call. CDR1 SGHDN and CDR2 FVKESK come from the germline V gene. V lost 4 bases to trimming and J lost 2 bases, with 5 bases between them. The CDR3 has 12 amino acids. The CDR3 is CASSPPNYGYTF. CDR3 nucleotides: TGTGCCAGCAGCCCACCCAACTATGGCTACACCTTC.

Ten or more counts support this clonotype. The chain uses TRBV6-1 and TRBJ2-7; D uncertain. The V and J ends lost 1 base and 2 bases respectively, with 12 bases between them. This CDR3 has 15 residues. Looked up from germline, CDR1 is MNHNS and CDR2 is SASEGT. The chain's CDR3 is CASSEGYMGTYEQYF. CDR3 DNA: TGTGCCAGCAGTGAAGGGTACATGGGGACCTACGAGCAGTACTTC.

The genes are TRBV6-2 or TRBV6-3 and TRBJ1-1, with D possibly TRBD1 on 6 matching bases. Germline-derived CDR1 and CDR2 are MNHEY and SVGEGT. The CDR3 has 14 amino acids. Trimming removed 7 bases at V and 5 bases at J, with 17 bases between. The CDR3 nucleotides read TGTGCCAGCATCAAACCGGGGGCGCATACTGAAGCTTTCTTT. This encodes CASIKPGAHTEAFF.

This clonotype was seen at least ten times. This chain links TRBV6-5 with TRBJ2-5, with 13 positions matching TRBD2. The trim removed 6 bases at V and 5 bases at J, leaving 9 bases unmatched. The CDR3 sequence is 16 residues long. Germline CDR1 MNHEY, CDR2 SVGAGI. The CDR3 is CASRQGTSGDMETQYF. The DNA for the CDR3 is TGTGCCAGCAGGCAAGGGACTAGCGGGGATATGGAGACCCAGTACTTC.